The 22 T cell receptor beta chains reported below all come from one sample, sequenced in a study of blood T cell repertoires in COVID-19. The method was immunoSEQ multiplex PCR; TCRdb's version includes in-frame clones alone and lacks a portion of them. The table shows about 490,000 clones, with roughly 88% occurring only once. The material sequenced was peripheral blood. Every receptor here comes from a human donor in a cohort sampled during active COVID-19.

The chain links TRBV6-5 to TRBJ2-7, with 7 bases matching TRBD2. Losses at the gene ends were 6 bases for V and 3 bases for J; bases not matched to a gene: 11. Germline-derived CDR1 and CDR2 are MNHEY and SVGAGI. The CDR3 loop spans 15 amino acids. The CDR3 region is CASRFSSGAVYEQYF. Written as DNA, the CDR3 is TGTGCCAGCAGATTTTCTAGCGGCGCCGTCTACGAGCAGTACTTC.

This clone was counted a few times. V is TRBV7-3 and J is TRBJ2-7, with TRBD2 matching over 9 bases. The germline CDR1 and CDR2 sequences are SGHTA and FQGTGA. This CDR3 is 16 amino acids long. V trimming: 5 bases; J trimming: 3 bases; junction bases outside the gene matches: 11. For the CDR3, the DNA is TGTGCCAGCAGCGCTTCCGGGACTAGCAGTTACTACGAGCAGTACTTC. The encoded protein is CASSASGTSSYYEQYF.

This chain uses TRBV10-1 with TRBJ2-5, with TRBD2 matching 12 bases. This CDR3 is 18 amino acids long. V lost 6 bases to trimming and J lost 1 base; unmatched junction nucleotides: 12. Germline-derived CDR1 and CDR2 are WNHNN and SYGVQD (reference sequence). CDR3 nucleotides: TGCGCCAGCAGAGCCGGAGCCCCGGGACTAGCGGGCCAAGAGACCCAGTACTTC. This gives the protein CASRAGAPGLAGQETQYF.

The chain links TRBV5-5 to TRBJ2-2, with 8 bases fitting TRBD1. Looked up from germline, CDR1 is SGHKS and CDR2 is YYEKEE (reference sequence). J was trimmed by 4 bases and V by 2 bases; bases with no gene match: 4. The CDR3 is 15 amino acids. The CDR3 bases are TGTGCCAGCAGCTTTTCAGGGGGCTTCACCGGGGAGCTGTTTTTT. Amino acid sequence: CASSFSGGFTGELFF.

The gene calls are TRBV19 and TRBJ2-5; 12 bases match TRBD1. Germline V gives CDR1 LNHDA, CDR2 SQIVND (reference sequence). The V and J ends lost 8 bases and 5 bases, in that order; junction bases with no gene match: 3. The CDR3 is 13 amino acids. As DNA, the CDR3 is TGTGCCAGTGGGACAGGGGGCACCGAGACCCAGTACTTC. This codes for CASGTGGTETQYF.

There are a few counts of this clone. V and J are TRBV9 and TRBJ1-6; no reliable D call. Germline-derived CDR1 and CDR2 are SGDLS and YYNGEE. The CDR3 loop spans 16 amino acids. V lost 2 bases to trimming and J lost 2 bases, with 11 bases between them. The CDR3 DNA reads TGTGCCAGCAGCGTTAGTGGGCAGGCCTATAATTCACCCCTCCACTTT. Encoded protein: CASSVSGQAYNSPLHF.

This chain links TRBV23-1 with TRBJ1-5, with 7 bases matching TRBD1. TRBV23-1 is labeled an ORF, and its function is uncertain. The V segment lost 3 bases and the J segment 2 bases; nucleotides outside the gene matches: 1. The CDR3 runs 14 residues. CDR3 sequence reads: CASSQQGGNQPQHF. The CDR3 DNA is TGCGCCAGCAGTCAGCAGGGGGGCAATCAGCCCCAGCATTTT.

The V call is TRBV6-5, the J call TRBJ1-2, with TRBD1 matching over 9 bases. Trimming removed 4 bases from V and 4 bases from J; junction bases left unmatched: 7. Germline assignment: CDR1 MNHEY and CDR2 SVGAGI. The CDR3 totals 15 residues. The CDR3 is CASSFRTGVSYGYTF. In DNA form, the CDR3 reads TGTGCCAGCAGTTTTCGGACAGGGGTTAGCTATGGCTACACCTTC.

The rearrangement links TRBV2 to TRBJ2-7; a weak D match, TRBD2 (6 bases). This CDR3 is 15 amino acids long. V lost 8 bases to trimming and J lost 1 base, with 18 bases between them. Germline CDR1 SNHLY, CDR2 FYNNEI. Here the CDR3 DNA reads TGTGCCAGCCCACGGGACGGGGGTAGTTCCTACGAGCAGTACTTC. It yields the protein CASPRDGGSSYEQYF.

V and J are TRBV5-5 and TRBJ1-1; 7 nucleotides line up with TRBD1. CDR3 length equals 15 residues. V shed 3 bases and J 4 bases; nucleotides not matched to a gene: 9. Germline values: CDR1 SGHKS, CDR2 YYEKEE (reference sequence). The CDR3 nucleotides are TGTGCCAGCAGCTCCTTCGACAGGGAGGCCACTGAAGCTTTCTTT. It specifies CASSSFDREATEAFF.

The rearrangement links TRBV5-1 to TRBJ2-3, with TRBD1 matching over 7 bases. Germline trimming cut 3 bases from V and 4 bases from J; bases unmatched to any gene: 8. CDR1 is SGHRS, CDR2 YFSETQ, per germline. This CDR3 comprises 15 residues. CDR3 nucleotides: TGCGCCAGCAGCTCTTCAGGGGGAGCCCCAGATACGCAGTATTTT. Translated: CASSSSGGAPDTQYF.

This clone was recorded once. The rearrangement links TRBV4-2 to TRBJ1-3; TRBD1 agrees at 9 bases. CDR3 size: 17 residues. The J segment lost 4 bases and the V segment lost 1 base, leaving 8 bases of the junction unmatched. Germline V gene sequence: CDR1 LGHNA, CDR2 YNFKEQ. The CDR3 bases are TGTGCCAGCAGCCAAGGGGCGAACAGGGGGCGCGGAAACACCATATATTTT. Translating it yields CASSQGANRGRGNTIYF.

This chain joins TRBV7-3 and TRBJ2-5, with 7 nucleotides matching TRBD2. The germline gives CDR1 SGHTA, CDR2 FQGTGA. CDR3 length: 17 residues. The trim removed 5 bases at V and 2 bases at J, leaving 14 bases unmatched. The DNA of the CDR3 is TGTGCCAGCAGCCCCCGGTCGGGGGGTTTGGGACAAGAGACCCAGTACTTC. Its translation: CASSPRSGGLGQETQYF.

The CDR3 region has the DNA TGTGCCTGGGCACAGGGGTCTGGGGCCAACGTCCTGACTTTC. Residues: CAWAQGSGANVLTF. The V gene is TRBV30, the J gene TRBJ2-6, with TRBD1 matching over 7 bases. The length of the CDR3 is 14 residues. Trimming at V came to 5 bases and at J to 1 base, leaving 2 bases not matched to a gene. Germline assignment: CDR1 GTSNPN and CDR2 SVGIG (reference sequence). Full variable domain (remainder filled in from reference TRBV30 and TRBJ2-6): SQTIHQWPATLVQPVGSPLSLECTVEGTSNPNLYWYRQAAGRGLQLLFYSVGIGQISSEVPQNLSASRPQDRQFILSSKKLLLSDSGFYLCAWAQGSGANVLTFGAGSRLTVL.

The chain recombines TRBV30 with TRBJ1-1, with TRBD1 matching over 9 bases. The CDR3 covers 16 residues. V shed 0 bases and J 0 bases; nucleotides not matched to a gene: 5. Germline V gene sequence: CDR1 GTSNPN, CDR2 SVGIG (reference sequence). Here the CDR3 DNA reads TGTGCCTGGAGTGTCCCGGGACAGGGTTTGAACACTGAAGCTTTCTTT. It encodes CAWSVPGQGLNTEAFF.

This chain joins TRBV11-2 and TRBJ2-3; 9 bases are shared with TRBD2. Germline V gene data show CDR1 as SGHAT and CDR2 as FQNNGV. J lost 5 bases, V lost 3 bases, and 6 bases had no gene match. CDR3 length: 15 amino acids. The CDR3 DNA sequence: TGTGCCAGCAGCTTTCCTAGCGGGAACCAAGATACGCAGTATTTT. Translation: CASSFPSGNQDTQYF.

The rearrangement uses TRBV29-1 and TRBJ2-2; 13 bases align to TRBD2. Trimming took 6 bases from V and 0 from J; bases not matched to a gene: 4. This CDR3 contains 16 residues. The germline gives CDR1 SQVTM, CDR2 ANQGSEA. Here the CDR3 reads CSVGLAGASNTGELFF. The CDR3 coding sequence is TGCAGCGTCGGACTAGCGGGAGCTTCGAACACCGGGGAGCTGTTTTTT.

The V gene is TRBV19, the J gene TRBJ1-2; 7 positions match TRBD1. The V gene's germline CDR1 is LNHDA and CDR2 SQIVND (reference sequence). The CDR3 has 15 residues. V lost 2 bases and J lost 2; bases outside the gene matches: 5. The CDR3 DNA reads TGTGCCAGTAGTATAACTCCGGGACAGAACTATGGCTACACCTTC. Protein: CASSITPGQNYGYTF.

The CDR3 region is CASSSRGYQPQHF. The CDR3 bases are TGTGCCAGCAGTTCTCGGGGGTATCAGCCCCAGCATTTT. The chain employs TRBV6-2 or TRBV6-3 and TRBJ1-5, with a tentative D call TRBD1 (5 bases). V was trimmed by 4 bases and J by 5 bases, leaving 9 bases between them. Germline V gives CDR1 MNHEY, CDR2 SVGEGT. The CDR3 consists of 13 residues.

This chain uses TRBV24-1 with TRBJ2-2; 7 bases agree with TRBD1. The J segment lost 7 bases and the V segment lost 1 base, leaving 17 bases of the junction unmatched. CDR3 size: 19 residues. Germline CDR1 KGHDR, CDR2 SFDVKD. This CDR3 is CATSDLPRTGQGGVGELFF. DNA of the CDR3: TGTGCCACCAGTGATTTACCTAGGACAGGTCAGGGCGGCGTCGGGGAGCTGTTTTTT.

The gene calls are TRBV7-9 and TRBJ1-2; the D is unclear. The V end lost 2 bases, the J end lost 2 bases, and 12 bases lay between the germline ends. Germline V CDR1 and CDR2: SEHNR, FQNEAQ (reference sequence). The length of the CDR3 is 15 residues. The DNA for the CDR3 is TGTGCCAGCAGCTTACTCTCTACCTCAAACTATGGCTACACCTTC. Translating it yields CASSLLSTSNYGYTF.

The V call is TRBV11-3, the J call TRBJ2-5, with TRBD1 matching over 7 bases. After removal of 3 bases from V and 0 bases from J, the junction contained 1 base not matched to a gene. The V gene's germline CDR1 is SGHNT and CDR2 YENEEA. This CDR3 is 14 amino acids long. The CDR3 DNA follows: TGTGCCAGCAGCTTGACAGGGTACCAAGAGACCCAGTACTTC. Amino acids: CASSLTGYQETQYF.